The 19 T cell receptor beta chains in this list originate from one sample, sequenced in a study of cytomegalovirus exposure and HLA in healthy donors. The PCR used 60 Vbeta and 13 Jbeta primers. Clones were read by immunoSEQ multiplex PCR, and TCRdb kept only the in-frame ones, dropping some. The table lists 150,000 to 200,000 clones, 80% of them singletons. What was sequenced was PBMCs. These receptors came from a male donor in good health and CMV-seropositive.

This rearrangement joins TRBV11-3 to TRBJ2-3; TRBD2 matches 9 bases. The CDR3 length is 17 residues. Per the germline V gene, CDR1 is SGHNT and CDR2 is YENEEA. V lost 2 bases, J lost 7 bases, and 13 bases stayed unmatched. CDR3: CASSLKGAGGPENTQYF. DNA of the CDR3: TGTGCCAGCAGCTTAAAAGGTGCGGGAGGGCCGGAAAATACGCAGTATTTT.

This chain connects TRBV2 to TRBJ2-5; D perhaps matches TRBD1 (6 bases). The DNA end is a closer match to TRBJ2-7, so the J assignment may be wrong. CDR1 SNHLY and CDR2 FYNNEI come from the germline V gene. The CDR3 consists of 14 residues. The DNA of the CDR3 is TGTGCCAGCGATACAGGGTATAGGTCTATCGAGCAGTACTTC. Translating it yields CASDTGYRSIEQYF.

V gene TRBV4-1 combines with J gene TRBJ1-2, with D perhaps matching TRBD1 (5 bases). The CDR3 contains 14 residues. Germline-derived CDR1 and CDR2 are MGHRA and YSYEKL. V gave up 3 bases and J gave up 0 bases, with 8 bases separating them. The chain's CDR3 is CASSQAGSNYGYTF. The CDR3 DNA sequence: TGCGCCAGCAGCCAGGCAGGGTCTAACTATGGCTACACCTTC.

The chain uses TRBV28 and TRBJ1-6, with unresolved D. Germline V CDR1 and CDR2: MDHEN, SYDVKM. This CDR3 has 14 amino acids. Trimming took 5 bases from V and 7 from J, leaving 12 bases between them. The CDR3 coding sequence is TGTGCCAGCAGTCTCCAACTAACCAATTCACCCCTCCACTTT. Its protein product is CASSLQLTNSPLHF.

J is TRBJ2-1 and V is TRBV6-5, with a weak D call TRBD2 (6 bases). This CDR3 contains 13 residues. Germline V lookup: CDR1 MNHEY, CDR2 SVGAGI. V lost 7 bases and J 5 bases, leaving 12 bases between the germline ends. The CDR3, as DNA: TGTGCCAGCAAACTAGCTCACCACAATGAGCAGTTCTTC. Protein product: CASKLAHHNEQFF.

This chain links TRBV6-1 with TRBJ2-7; D possibly corresponds to TRBD1 (6 bases). Germline V CDR1 and CDR2: MNHNS, SASEGT. V was cut by 10 bases and J by 3 bases, with 22 bases left in between. This CDR3 contains 15 residues. In DNA form, the CDR3 reads TGTGCCACCAGGGGATGGGGCGTGAGAGTCTACGAGCAGTACTTC. Its translation is CATRGWGVRVYEQYF.

The rearrangement links TRBV10-3 to TRBJ1-5; 8 nucleotides agree with TRBD1. J was trimmed by 9 bases and V by 8 bases; bases with no gene match: 18. This CDR3 has 16 residues. The germline gives CDR1 ENHRY, CDR2 SYGVKD. In DNA, the CDR3 is TGTGCCATCGGAACCGGGACAGGTAACCCGGCATCGCCCCAGCATTTT. This gives the protein CAIGTGTGNPASPQHF.

The V gene is TRBV6-4, the J gene TRBJ2-1, with TRBD1 identical over 8 bases. V shed 2 bases and J 9 bases; nucleotides not matched to a gene: 9. The CDR3 totals 15 residues. CDR1 MRHNA and CDR2 SNTAGT come from the germline V gene. The CDR3 DNA reads TGTGCCAGCAGTGACCACCGGACAGGGAATAGTGAGCAGTTCTTC. It specifies CASSDHRTGNSEQFF.

This clone was observed a few times. The V gene is TRBV18, the J gene TRBJ1-1; TRBD1 aligns across 11 bases. CDR1 and CDR2 (germline): KGHSH, LQKENI. V shed 0 bases and J 4 bases; nucleotides not matched to a gene: 1. The CDR3 extends over 15 amino acids. The CDR3 is CASSPPGTGGTEAFF. The CDR3 bases are TGTGCCAGCTCACCACCGGGGACAGGGGGCACTGAAGCTTTCTTT.

The CDR3 here is CAWSVQARGIYGYTF. As DNA, the CDR3 is TGTGCCTGGAGTGTACAGGCCAGGGGGATCTATGGCTACACCTTC. J is TRBJ1-2 and V is TRBV30; 7 nucleotides match TRBD1. The J segment lost 4 bases and the V segment lost 0 bases, leaving 8 bases of the junction unmatched. The germline CDR1 and CDR2 sequences are GTSNPN and SVGIG (reference sequence). This CDR3 region has 15 residues.

The rearrangement links TRBV4-2 to TRBJ2-3, with TRBD2 matching over 10 bases. V shed 4 bases, J shed 3 bases, and the junction held 13 bases outside the gene matches. The germline V gene encodes CDR1 LGHNA and CDR2 YNFKEQ. This CDR3 comprises 18 residues. CDR3 in amino acids: CASSPRHSGRTLTDTQYF. As DNA, the CDR3 is TGTGCCAGCAGCCCCCGTCATAGCGGGAGGACTTTAACAGATACGCAGTATTTT.

Here the CDR3 reads CASSPPGLARDTQYF. The CDR3 DNA is TGTGCCAGCTCACCTCCGGGACTAGCCAGAGATACGCAGTATTTT. The chain couples TRBV18 to TRBJ2-3, with 9 nucleotides matching TRBD2. The CDR3 covers 15 residues. Germline V CDR1 and CDR2: KGHSH, LQKENI. The junction had 6 bases not matched to a gene; V was cut back by 3 bases and J by 5 bases.

This rearrangement joins TRBV7-3 to TRBJ2-1; D ambiguous. The CDR3 extends over 16 amino acids. From germline, CDR1 is SGHTA and CDR2 FQGTGA. Trimming stripped 2 bases from V and 0 bases from J, with 11 bases between. The CDR3 DNA reads TGTGCCAGCAGCTTAGACCCAAGCGCCTCCTACAATGAGCAGTTCTTC. This codes for CASSLDPSASYNEQFF.

The rearrangement joins TRBV18 to TRBJ2-7; D not certain. CDR1 and CDR2 from the germline V gene are KGHSH and LQKENI. This CDR3 contains 12 residues. The V end was cut by 4 bases, the J end by 1 base, with 5 bases between. The CDR3 bases are TGTGCCAGCTCACGGCAGTCCTACGAGCAGTACTTC. Residues: CASSRQSYEQYF. Supplemented by reference TRBV18 and TRBJ2-7, the full variable domain reads NAGVMQNPRHLVRRRGQEARLRCSPMKGHSHVYWYRQLPEEGLKFMVYLQKENIIDESGMPKERFSAEFPKEGPSILRIQQVVRGDSAAYFCASSRQSYEQYFGPGTRLTVT.

This rearrangement joins TRBV25-1 to TRBJ2-2, with a possible D match to TRBD1 (6 bases). V was pared by 6 bases and J by 2 bases, with 10 bases between. CDR3 length equals 14 residues. CDR1 and CDR2 (germline): MGHDK, SYGVNS. The CDR3 nucleotides are TGTGCCAGCAGACAGGGAGCCAACACCGGGGAGCTGTTTTTT. This sequence encodes CASRQGANTGELFF. The full variable domain, rest sourced from reference TRBV25-1 and TRBJ2-2, is EADIYQTPRYLVIGTGKKITLECSQTMGHDKMYWYQQDPGMELHLIHYSYGVNSTEKGDLSSESTVSRIRTEHFPLTLESARPSHTSQYLCASRQGANTGELFFGEGSRLTVL.

This chain joins TRBV27 and TRBJ1-5, with unresolved D. This CDR3 is built from 15 residues. V shed 3 bases and J shed 2 bases, with 11 bases lying between them. The V gene's germline CDR1 is MNHEY and CDR2 SMNVEV (reference sequence). The chain's CDR3 is CASSFTGMGNQPQHF. The CDR3 nucleotides are TGTGCCAGCAGTTTTACGGGGATGGGCAATCAGCCCCAGCATTTT.

This chain connects TRBV7-2 to TRBJ2-7; 8 bases align to TRBD1. Germline loops: CDR1 SGHTA, CDR2 FQGNSA. The CDR3 totals 15 residues. J gave up 3 bases and V 3 bases, and 7 bases lay outside the gene matches. The CDR3 DNA follows: TGTGCCAGCAGCTTGGGGACAGGTGGAAACTACGAGCAGTACTTC. Translation: CASSLGTGGNYEQYF.

This chain joins TRBV19 and TRBJ1-1; possible D gene TRBD1, 5 bases. Trimming cost V 3 bases and J 4 bases, with 18 bases left between them. Germline CDR1 is LNHDA and CDR2 is SQIVND (reference sequence). This CDR3 is 16 amino acids long. CDR3 amino acids: CASSMGPGGGTTEAFF. As DNA, the CDR3 is TGTGCCAGTAGTATGGGCCCCGGGGGAGGTACCACTGAAGCTTTCTTT.

In this sample, this clone turned up a few times. The chain is built from TRBV6-6 and TRBJ2-7, with TRBD2 matching over 9 bases. V lost 6 bases, J lost 0 bases, and 9 bases stayed unmatched. Germline CDR1 and CDR2: MNHNY and SVGAGI (reference sequence). The CDR3 is 16 residues long. This CDR3 reads CASRERLAAISYEQYF. In DNA form, the CDR3 reads TGTGCCAGCAGGGAAAGACTAGCGGCCATCTCCTACGAGCAGTACTTC.